The entry that follows covers one T cell receptor (beta chain) sequence. These data originate in a study of blood T cell repertoires in COVID-19. Overall study: Sources were T cells, B-cell-depleted T cells, or PBMCs; the material itself was cDNA or gDNA.

V was clipped by 5 bases and J by 8 bases, with 15 bases between them. The CDR3 loop spans 13 amino acids. The germline CDR1 and CDR2 sequences are GTSNPN and SVGIG (reference sequence). The repertoire was sequenced with immunoSEQ multiplex PCR; TCRdb's copy has only in-frame clones and lacks some. The sample yields approximately 80,000 clones, around 89% seen once. This chain joins TRBV30 and TRBJ1-4, with D tentatively TRBD1 (5 bases). The clonotype was recovered from a woman aged 80 or over with acute or convalescent COVID-19. Material for sequencing was peripheral blood. CDR3 region: CAWGPGLGEKLFF. The CDR3 DNA is TGTGCCTGGGGACCGGGACTAGGAGAAAAACTGTTTTTT.